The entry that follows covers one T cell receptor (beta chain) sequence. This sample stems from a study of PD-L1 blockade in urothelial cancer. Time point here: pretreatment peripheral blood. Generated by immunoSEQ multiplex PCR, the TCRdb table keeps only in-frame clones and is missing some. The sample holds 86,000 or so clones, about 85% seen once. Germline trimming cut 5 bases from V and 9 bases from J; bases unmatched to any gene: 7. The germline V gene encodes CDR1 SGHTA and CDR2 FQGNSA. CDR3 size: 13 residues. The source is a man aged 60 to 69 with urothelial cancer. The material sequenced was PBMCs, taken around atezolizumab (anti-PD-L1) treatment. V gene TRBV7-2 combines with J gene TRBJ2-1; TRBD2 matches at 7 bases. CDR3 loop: CASSPPGGGEQFF. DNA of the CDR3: TGTGCCAGCAGCCCCCCCGGCGGGGGTGAGCAGTTCTTC.